A single sample gave rise to the 12 T cell receptor beta chains below, sequenced in a study of T cell changes during pregnancy in multiple sclerosis. This table comes from immunoSEQ multiplex PCR, and its TCRdb copy is limited to in-frame clones, with some not included. Of approximately 71,000 clones listed, roughly 92% are singletons. Specimen: peripheral blood, collected in the second trimester of pregnancy. All receptors come from a female donor with multiple sclerosis, enrolled in a pregnancy study.

This sequence joins TRBV4-1 and TRBJ2-7, with TRBD2 matching 10 bases. CDR3 length equals 15 residues. V gave up 4 bases and J gave up 2 bases; unmatched junction bases: 5. Germline CDR1 is MGHRA and CDR2 is YSYEKL. The CDR3 DNA reads TGCGCCAGCAGCCCCCTAGCGGGAGTGGCCTACGAGCAGTACTTC. This encodes CASSPLAGVAYEQYF.

This clone was counted once. This chain links TRBV18 with TRBJ1-2; D remains ambiguous. Germline CDR1 and CDR2: KGHSH and LQKENI. Trimming removed 3 bases at V and 0 bases at J, with 14 bases between. The CDR3 is 16 residues long. The CDR3 is CASSPEAVGPNYGYTF. CDR3 nucleotides: TGTGCCAGCTCACCGGAGGCGGTTGGGCCTAACTATGGCTACACCTTC.

The rearrangement joins TRBV19 to TRBJ1-2; 9 bases are shared with TRBD1. The ends lost 1 base at V and 3 bases at J; junction bases unmatched: 12. This CDR3 is built from 18 residues. The germline V gene has CDR1 LNHDA and CDR2 SQIVND (reference sequence). This CDR3 reads CASSIVRGGTGMDYGYTF. The CDR3 DNA reads as TGTGCCAGTAGTATAGTGAGGGGCGGGACAGGGATGGACTATGGCTACACCTTC.

The chain has TRBV9 and TRBJ2-2, with unresolved D. The CDR3 runs to 14 residues. Germline lookup yields CDR1 SGDLS and CDR2 YYNGEE. V lost 2 bases and J 6 bases, leaving 11 bases between the germline ends. For the CDR3, the DNA is TGTGCCAGCAGCGTTCAGGTCTCGCCCGGGGAGCTGTTTTTT. Residues: CASSVQVSPGELFF.

The V gene is TRBV6-1, the J gene TRBJ1-3, with 7 bases fitting TRBD1. The V segment lost 1 base and the J segment 2 bases; nucleotides outside the gene matches: 2. This CDR3 is 15 amino acids long. Germline V lookup: CDR1 MNHNS, CDR2 SASEGT. CDR3 DNA: TGTGCCAGCAGTGAAGGGACAGGACCTGGAAACACCATATATTTT. This translates into CASSEGTGPGNTIYF.

V gene TRBV28 combines with J gene TRBJ1-4; 9 nucleotides align to TRBD1. The CDR3 extends over 15 amino acids. Losses at the gene ends were 5 bases for V and 0 bases for J; bases not matched to a gene: 1. Germline V gives CDR1 MDHEN, CDR2 SYDVKM. CDR3 residues: CASSTGGATNEKLFF. DNA for the CDR3: TGTGCCAGCAGTACAGGGGGCGCAACTAATGAAAAACTGTTTTTT.

The chain recombines TRBV19 with TRBJ1-3; D not certain. Trimming took off 4 bases at V and 0 bases at J, with 7 bases between the two ends. The germline gives CDR1 LNHDA, CDR2 SQIVND (reference sequence). The CDR3 loop spans 14 amino acids. The CDR3 DNA reads TGTGCCAGTAGTACCCAGGCCTCTGGAAACACCATATATTTT. As protein: CASSTQASGNTIYF.

The rearrangement joins TRBV6-4 to TRBJ2-3; 12 bases agree with TRBD2. Per germline, CDR1 MRHNA and CDR2 SNTAGT. The CDR3 spans 14 residues. With 5 bases clipped from V and 10 bases from J, the junction kept 7 bases outside the gene matches. The CDR3 reads CASSPSGGANPQYF. The DNA of the CDR3 is TGTGCCAGCAGTCCTAGCGGGGGGGCGAATCCGCAGTATTTT.

The CDR3 region has the DNA TGCGCCAGCAGCCTCGGACAGGGGCAAGAGACCCAGTACTTC. As protein: CASSLGQGQETQYF. The chain employs TRBV4-3 and TRBJ2-5, with TRBD1 matching over 9 bases. CDR3 length: 14 amino acids. V lost 4 bases to trimming and J lost 2 bases; unmatched junction nucleotides: 2. CDR1 is LGHNA and CDR2 is YSLEER in the germline V gene.

This chain uses TRBV6-5 with TRBJ1-1; D is undetermined. This CDR3 region has 13 residues. Germline loops: CDR1 MNHEY, CDR2 SVGAGI. V was pared by 10 bases and J by 0 bases, with 12 bases between. The CDR3 here is CATGRQMNTEAFF. The DNA of the CDR3 is TGTGCCACCGGGAGGCAGATGAACACTGAAGCTTTCTTT.

The chain recombines TRBV9 with TRBJ2-3, with TRBD2 identical over 10 bases. Germline CDR1 SGDLS, CDR2 YYNGEE. Germline trimming cut 0 bases from V and 6 bases from J; bases unmatched to any gene: 10. The CDR3 has 17 amino acids. CDR3 sequence: CASSVALLAGSSDTQYF. As DNA, the CDR3 is TGTGCCAGCAGCGTAGCTCTACTAGCGGGGTCGAGCGATACGCAGTATTTT.

The chain couples TRBV7-9 to TRBJ2-7, with TRBD1 matching over 8 bases. The CDR3 sequence is 14 residues long. CDR1 is SEHNR, CDR2 FQNEAQ, per germline (reference sequence). V was clipped by 5 bases and J by 4 bases; unmatched bases: 7. The CDR3 is CASSQVRGPYEQYF. CDR3 nucleotides: TGTGCCAGCAGCCAGGTCAGGGGGCCTTACGAGCAGTACTTC. Using reference TRBV7-9 and TRBJ2-7 for the parts outside the CDR3, the full variable domain is DTGVSQNPRHKITKRGQNVTFRCDPISEHNRLYWYRQTLGQGPEFLTYFQNEAQLEKSRLLSDRFSAERPKGSFSTLEIQRTEQGDSAMYLCASSQVRGPYEQYFGPGTRLTVT.